This TCR beta chain was sequenced in a study of tumor and adjacent non-tumor tissue in lung cancer (dated by TCRdb to 2016 to 2019). In the study overall: By cancer type, the cohort comprised 11 to 12 adenocarcinoma patients, 2 squamous cell carcinoma patients and 1 small cell lung cancer patient. The 15 enrolled patients, of whom around 10 were men and 5 were women, were aged about 30 to 85 years and were diagnosed with TNM stage I to III disease. A total of fewer than 150 million productive TCRbeta reads were generated by sequencing, corresponding to an average of around 3.8 million reads per sample. Using bulk TCRbeta repertoires from 15 lung cancer patients, the study set lung tumor tissue side by side with matched distant non-tumor lung tissue. A few dozen paired specimens, one tumor and one normal lung sample per patient, were profiled by TCRbeta CDR3 sequencing. Study-wide findings and limitations: Significantly higher TCR diversity (inverse Simpson) was observed in tumor tissue than in normal lung tissue (around 460 vs 160, P = 0.0075, Mann-Whitney U test). TCR diversity was significantly higher in younger patients, and higher tumor TCR diversity was associated with shorter overall and disease-free survival. The cohort had only about 14 patients, and the authors noted that larger samples and more detailed clinical data are needed. In normal lung, the top 100 clones accounted for a significantly larger cumulative share of the repertoire than in tumor tissue. The methods do not name the sequencing platform or mention unique molecular identifiers. Peripheral blood was not sequenced, so blood TCRbeta repertoires in these lung cancer patients were not examined.

About this clonotype: Its antigen remains unidentified. One junction end disagrees with the germline gene, perhaps due to a read error.

RNA was extracted from bulk unsorted tissue and checked for quality with a NanoDrop ND-1000 and an Agilent 2100. Distant non-tumor tissue taken more than 3 cm from the tumor edge was used as the normal lung sample. All donors had newly diagnosed lung cancer, had not received prior chemotherapy, and were admitted for thoracic surgery in China between August and November 2014. The study excluded patients who had received radiotherapy or chemotherapy before or who had another cancer at the same time. Surgical tissue pieces of about 1-2.1 cm3 were preserved in RNAlater solution and stored at -80 °C until use. Libraries were built with multiplex PCR. These reads were obtained on an Illumina HiSeq 2500. TCRbeta libraries were built by three rounds of nested PCR using primers (Table S4), following protocols modified from ARM-PCR. Before sequencing, PCR products of 200-500 bp were excised from the gel and purified with the QIAquick gel extraction kit. The published analysis was carried out like this. Trimmomatic was used to clean the reads, FLASH merged the cleaned reads into complete CDR3 sequences, and MiTCR assigned the sequences to V(D)J germline segments. VDJtools was used to compute clonal diversity as the inverse Simpson's index. Productive reads were defined as in-frame sequences without a premature stop codon. Using fastp trimming at Q25 and MiXCR clonotype assembly, TCRdb reanalyzed the public sequencing data and kept in-frame beta chains. Entries are consolidated by CDR3 protein sequence, retaining the most common genes and DNA. None of the V and J calls come from the authors' own analysis; TCRdb made them. The sample yields around 60,000 distinct CDR3 sequences; more than 55% were counted once. Roughly 35% of the sample lies in the top ten.

The receptor was derived from a man aged 70 or older with non-small cell lung cancer. The sequenced sample consisted of distant non-tumor lung tissue.

The CDR3 protein is CASSFEYGYAF. In nucleotide form, the sequence is TGTGCCAGCAGTTTTGAATATGGCTACGCCTTC. The chain is encoded by TRBV12-3 or TRBV12-4 joined to TRBJ1-2; the D gene cannot be named for sure. CDR3 length: 11 amino acids, cysteine to phenylalanine. Only the CDR3 part of the read is kept: 33 bases, read in frame from the first base.